This TCR beta chain is drawn from a study of T cell responses to AZD1222 COVID-19 vaccine (dated by TCRdb to the early 2020s). In the study overall: AZD1222 recipients with second doses at about 4 weeks or about 12 weeks were pooled, because spike-specific TCR depth and breadth did not differ between schedules. TCR sequencing covered fewer than 250 trial participants: 207 given two doses of AZD1222 and about 26 given two doses of MenACWY control vaccine. Enrollment into the trials was organized by age into subgroups of 18-55, 56-69 and 70-plus years, and those subgroups contained around 150, 28 and 57 TCR-sequenced participants, respectively.

The CDR3 regions of human TCRbeta chains were subjected to immunosequencing. In the paper's pipeline: Repertoire TCRs were matched against a reference library of SARS-CoV-2-specific TCRs generated with the MIRA antigen-specificity platform. Breadth was defined as the fraction of unique TCRs that were SARS-CoV-2-associated. Depth was defined as the fraction of total T cells that were SARS-CoV-2-associated. Using the MIRA data, each spike-specific TCR was mapped to the spike region that the TCR reacts to and placed in a CD4 or CD8 class. Log10-transformed breadth and depth values were compared by one-way ANOVA with Sidak's multiple comparisons tests. The table was pulled from immuneACCESS by TCRdb, which kept in-frame rearrangements only. Such tables lose some clones; where checked, under half of the loss comes from unresolved V genes, and the rest has no known cause. That table supplies the V and J calls and clone size; D and trimming were determined from the DNA. The sample yields approximately 150,000 clones; about 94% were counted once. Together, the top ten hold roughly 5.9% of the sample.

Counted from cysteine to phenylalanine, this CDR3 has 17 amino acids. Only the CDR3 DNA stays, 51 bases, in frame from base 1. The germline V gene gives CDR1 as SGDLS and CDR2 as YYNGEE. Cut back by 4 bases and 2 bases, the V and J ends lie 16 bases apart. This sample's time point label indicates: baseline before first vaccination. The vaccinee samples were drawn from two UK trials, COV001 and COV002, one of which was a single-blind randomized controlled phase 2/3 trial testing AZD1222 (ChAdOx1 nCoV-19) in healthy adults. Trial participant PBMC samples were collected at day 0 and day 28 after the second dose for TCRbeta chain sequencing. A word on this clone: Its antigen is unknown. No base quality values were provided; no much bigger clone lies one nucleotide off.

What the authors observed across the whole study: Only six AZD1222 recipients were SARS-CoV-2 seropositive at baseline, limiting conclusions about previously exposed vaccinees. Nearly half of unique spike-specific TCRs reportedly recognized epitopes outside regions mutated in the B.1.351 and B.1.1.7 variants. CD4 TCRs associated with the vaccine covered the entire spike protein, and the dominant responses were in regions 160-218 and 743-854. Because no day 14 peak-response samples were available, repertoires were characterized only after the peak T cell response. Spike-specific TCR breadth and depth rose significantly after two AZD1222 doses compared with day 0 and with MenACWY recipients. Participants were mostly white British, with more females than males. The authors suggested clonal diversity may have been underestimated. The 56-69-year group was small, and its depth increase did not reach significance, likely because of low power.

The source of this sequence is an adult in good health. This receptor chain uses TRBV9 and TRBJ2-6; perhaps TRBD1 is the D gene, with 6 bases matching. The specimen was peripheral blood, collected on day 0 of AZD1222 vaccination. The CDR3 reads CASSPRDKLAGANVLTF. The DNA is as follows: TGTGCCAGCAGCCCACGGGACAAGTTGGCTGGGGCCAACGTCCTGACTTTC.